This T cell receptor beta chain was recorded in a study of cytomegalovirus exposure and HLA in healthy donors (dated by TCRdb to about 2017). Broadly, across the study: According to an earlier analysis of a few hundred of the donors, about 179 million T cells yielded 117 million unique TCR beta sequences and approximately 300 Gb of sequence data. Approximately 300 gigabases of sequencing data and around 85 million unique TCR sequences made up an early release that covered 500 to 700 HLA-typed donors. Of the roughly 400 genotyped donors, over 70% fell in the genetic ancestry cluster associated with self-reported Caucasian donors. The study aimed to test whether signatures of past pathogen exposure could be identified by cataloging public T cell receptors. The T cell repertoires of several hundred subjects were profiled by immunosequencing and related to cytomegalovirus serostatus. Along with the roughly 670-subject first cohort, a separate validation cohort of over a hundred different subjects was used. The study combined high-throughput TCR immunosequencing, statistical association of individual TCRs with disease status, and machine learning to predict cytomegalovirus infection status. A later analysis re-analyzed previously published TCR beta repertoires from 666 donors and added high-resolution HLA genotyping to study TCR occurrence patterns. Rather than drawing on any new phenotypic data, the later analysis identified candidate immune exposures from TCR beta sequences and the way those sequences occurred across donors. In an earlier analysis of 587 of the donors, high-throughput TCR beta sequencing was used to judge whether each TCR beta V gene segment behaved as functional or pseudogenic. Donor age, sex, ethnicity and CMV serostatus were collected together with the repertoire data. A later genetic analysis took genome-wide SNP genotypes for about 55% of the 666 donors and used that subset as a discovery cohort. Every discovery cohort repertoire had been produced on one sequencing platform. Both class I and class II loci were covered by HLA typing, at four-digit resolution. The number of typed donors differed by locus: about 620-640 for A, B, C, DRB1 and DQB1; some 500 for DQA1; about 600 for DPA1; and about 450 for DPB1. Four to six DR-DQ haplotypes were handled as single units for association and clustering, since linkage in the cohort was strong. Among about 410 genotyped donors of the cohort, an average of approximately 240,000 unique TCR beta nucleotide sequences was sequenced per donor, of which 15% to 20% were non-productive. Overall results and qualifications from the work: The cohort was sequenced for TCR beta chains only, and without alpha or paired-chain data the features that could be detected were limited. Broadly in line with IMGT annotations, most TCR beta V segments showed up in productive rearrangements about 90% or about 30% of the time in an earlier analysis of 587 of the donors. The earlier analysis of some 560 of the donors excluded roughly 17 rarely observed V segments, including chromosome 9 orphons, because counts were too low. At a false discovery rate of 0.05, a later analysis linked some 17,000 TCR beta sequences to specific HLA alleles. A cluster of highly shared sequence variants was judged likely to represent a technical artifact of the sequencing pipeline. Because HLA typing was unavailable for some donors at each locus, only the typed subset was used in association tests. Some IMGT-functional V segments, including TRBV6-2 and TRBV6-3, could not be distinguished by the 87-base-pair reads and were therefore excluded. In vitro tests confirmed that a few of the cytomegalovirus-associated TCR beta chains recognize cytomegalovirus antigens. The study gave a list of 150 to 200 TCR beta chains associated with cytomegalovirus. According to the authors, the approach could potentially be generalized to other disease states and immunological phenotypes. The only immune exposure information available for the cohort was CMV serostatus. Correlated functional status among segregating V segments might reflect linkage disequilibrium, but an unknown experimental factor could not be ruled out. Most TCR sequences were seen in very few donors, while some public TCRs were found in many individuals. In a later analysis, several top co-occurrence clusters were reported to appear linked to parvovirus B19, influenza, CMV and Epstein-Barr virus. Roughly uniform sequencing depth across donors was assumed in presence/absence analyses, although this assumption may not hold. Compared with equally common non-associated chains, HLA-associated TCR beta chains in a later analysis were more clonally expanded and had lower generation probabilities. In a later genetic analysis, fewer N-insertions in productive TCRs were reported among donors in an Asian-associated ancestry cluster than the approximately 670-donor mean. In a later analysis, most CMV-associated TCR beta chains were found to appear HLA-restricted, with HLA associations seemingly driven largely by CMV exposure. A further reported finding was that TCR beta sequences accurately predicted the HLA-A and HLA-B alleles for most subjects in the first cohort. In a later analysis, the rate of TCR association differed among HLA loci, with DRB1 alleles having the most associated TCRs and HLA-C alleles having the fewest. V-gene and J-gene trimming of TCR beta chains was associated with a missense DCLRE1C variant in a later genetic analysis, and the association was replicated in an independent cohort. The classifier was reported to diagnose cytomegalovirus status with high specificity and sensitivity in both the original cohort and the validation cohort. Assigning TCR associations to individual alleles was difficult when HLA alleles, especially DR and DQ, strongly co-occurred.

Library method: the immunoSEQ multiplex PCR assay. The multiplex PCR relied on a mix of 60 forward primers for TCR Vbeta segments and 13 reverse primers for TCR Jbeta segments. The CDR3 region of rearranged TCR beta genes was amplified from genomic DNA by a multiplex PCR assay. The amplified TCR beta libraries were sequenced on the Illumina HiSeq System as 87-base-pair reads. Turning to the authors' computational methods: A later analysis tallied 75 million to 95 million unique TCR beta chains across the 666 repertoires, and some 12 million of those chains were shared by two or more donors. A nearest-neighbor algorithm error-corrected the raw reads and collapsed the reads into unique sequences, merging closely related sequences to remove PCR and sequencing errors. V, D and J gene segments were assigned by aligning CDR3 sequences to IMGT reference sequences. For a sequence to be retained, a match of at least six nucleotides was required to both a V gene segment and a J gene segment. A rearrangement was called productive if the CDR3 had no stop codons and remained in frame with V and J, and every other rearrangement was called non-productive. CDR3 was defined according to IMGT convention as the region running from the second conserved V-encoded cysteine to the conserved J-encoded phenylalanine. In an earlier analysis of approximately 590 of the donors, sequences lacking an unambiguous match to a single V gene segment were excluded. An earlier analysis of several hundred of the donors called V segments functional above 56.7% productive rearrangements and segregating when the between-donor standard deviation exceeded 5%. To diagnose cytomegalovirus status from the catalog of TCR beta chain sequences, a statistical classification framework was built. V and J gene assignment, in a later analysis, came from comparing TCR nucleotide sequences with IMGT/GENE-DB human TR gene sequences. A later analysis assigned CDR3 sequences and most-parsimonious VDJ recombination scenarios with the TCRdist pipeline. In a later analysis, each TCR beta chain was defined by its CDR3 amino acid sequence together with its V-gene family, and reads lacking a unique V-gene family were excluded. As a way to deal with suspected cross-contamination and a sequencing artifact, a later analysis dropped 450 to 600 nucleotide sequences that were highly shared and had low generation probability. A later analysis calculated a clonal expansion index for each public chain from normalized within-repertoire ranks of inferred template counts. Generation probabilities in a later analysis came from a VDJ recombination model fitted to out-of-frame rearrangements, and those results were checked against IGoR. A later analysis scored TCR-TCR, TCR-HLA and TCR-CMV co-occurrence with hypergeometric tests, applying a repertoire-size bias correction to TCR pairs. A later analysis estimated false discovery rates by permuting HLA or CMV assignments 20 times. In a later analysis, co-occurring TCRs were grouped with DBSCAN, and TCRdist sequence similarity was added when clustering was performed within HLA-allele-positive subsets. For co-occurrence clustering, repertoires with fewer than 30,000 or more than 120,000 public chains were excluded, along with 4 to 6 repertoires with anomalous nucleotide sharing. TCRdb mirrors the immuneACCESS table, restricted to in-frame sequences. Some clones are absent from its copies; in checked studies, under half trace to an unresolved V gene, and the reason for the others is unknown. V, J and clone size reflect that table, while D and trimming were determined from the DNA. The sample has some 110,000 clones on record, roughly 80% of them singletons. More than 20% of the sample lies in the top ten.

This clone appeared a few times. The target of this receptor is not known. Qualities for individual bases were not recorded, and no much larger clone is one base off. The junction shows trimming of 4 bases on V and 2 bases on J, and the gene matches do not reach 5 bases of it. From its cysteine to its phenylalanine, the CDR3 spans 16 amino acids. Only the CDR3 DNA stays, 48 bases, in frame from base 1. The germline V gene yields SGHRS for CDR1 and YFSETQ for CDR2. In total, over 600 healthy bone marrow donors made up the cohort. At the time of sampling, all cohort members were nominally healthy, though unrecorded immune exposures were likely present. The donor was CMV seropositive and belonged to the group of 270 or so seropositive cohort members. A peripheral blood sample was collected from each donor, and TCR beta sequencing was performed on peripheral blood mononuclear cells. Genomic DNA extraction from the blood cell samples was performed with the Qiagen DNeasy Blood Extraction Kit.

The receptor chain draws on TRBV5-1 and TRBJ2-3; 12 bases in the junction line up with TRBD2. This TCR came from a man aged 30 to 39 in good health and CMV-seropositive. The sample taken for sequencing was PBMCs. The DNA is TGCGCCAGCAGCGCTGGACTAGCGGGAACCACAGATACGCAGTATTTT. Its translation reads: CASSAGLAGTTDTQYF.